This entry concerns a single T cell receptor (beta chain). Measured with immunoSEQ multiplex PCR; TCRdb has only the in-frame clones, and not every one. The table shows under 300,000 clones, with around nine tenths occurring only once. This entry belongs to a study of blood T cell repertoires in COVID-19. The wider study: Samples representing acute and convalescent COVID-19 were sourced from the United States, Italy and Spain. T cells, B-cell-depleted T cells, or PBMCs supplied cDNA or gDNA.

The sequenced material came from peripheral blood. This sequence originates from a woman between 65 and 79 years old with active or convalescent COVID-19.

The CDR3 DNA reads TGTGCCAGCAGCCCACATCTAGGTTTCACAGATACGCAGTATTTT. As protein: CASSPHLGFTDTQYF. The rearrangement uses TRBV9 and TRBJ2-3; no firm D call. V gave up 4 bases and J gave up 2 bases, with 14 bases separating them. The germline gives CDR1 SGDLS, CDR2 YYNGEE. The CDR3 consists of 15 residues.